This entry lists 23 T cell receptor beta chains sequenced from one sample in a study of blood T cells in healthy people across ages. Using a J-beta primer mix together with a sample-barcoded 5' primer, a second PCR was run for about 7 to 12 cycles. From the 5' RACE reads, TCRdb called clonotypes with MiXCR, one entry per CDR3 protein. Counted here are hundreds of thousands of distinct CDR3 sequences, approximately 52% occurring once; the ten biggest clones make up about 13%. Material: blood. Receptors originate from a woman older than 75 in good health.

CDR3 sequence: CASRGYQETQYF. The CDR3 DNA reads as TGTGCCAGCAGGGGATATCAAGAGACCCAGTACTTC. V gene TRBV12-3 or TRBV12-4 combines with J gene TRBJ2-7, with D hard to call. The J call may be wrong; the DNA end is better matched by TRBJ2-5. This CDR3 is 12 amino acids long.

The sample holds a few counts of this clonotype. The CDR3 region is CASSPREWRQADTQYF. CDR3 DNA: TGTGCCAGCTCACCACGAGAATGGCGACAGGCAGATACGCAGTATTTT. The chain has TRBV18 and TRBJ2-3; the D gene is possibly TRBD1 (6 bases). V lost 1 base and J 4 bases, leaving 15 bases between the germline ends. This CDR3 is 16 amino acids long. In germline, CDR1 is KGHSH, CDR2 LQKENI.

The CDR3 spells CSVEGKGGRDEQFF. As DNA, the CDR3 is TGCAGCGTTGAGGGTAAGGGGGGCAGAGATGAGCAGTTCTTC. The chain employs TRBV29-1 and TRBJ2-1; D possibly uses TRBD1 or TRBD2 (6 bases each). CDR3 length equals 14 residues. V lost 3 bases, J lost 8 bases, and 17 bases lay in between. Germline-derived CDR1 and CDR2 are SQVTM and ANQGSEA.

V gene TRBV27 combines with J gene TRBJ2-6; the D is unclear. Germline-derived CDR1 and CDR2 are MNHEY and SMNVEV (reference sequence). V gave up 8 bases and J gave up 1 base, with 6 bases separating them. The CDR3 has 13 residues. The CDR3 spells CASHASGANVLTF. The CDR3 nucleotides are TGTGCCAGCCACGCATCTGGGGCCAACGTCCTGACTTTC.

For this clonotype: A single base separates this from a much larger clone, so it may be a read error. This chain joins TRBV9 and TRBJ2-1, with 12 nucleotides matching TRBD2. The germline gives CDR1 SGDLS, CDR2 YYNGEE. The V segment lost 0 bases and the J segment 9 bases; nucleotides outside the gene matches: 4. The CDR3 is 15 amino acids. In DNA form, the CDR3 reads TGTGCCAGCAGCGTAGGACTAGCGGGAGTTGGTGAGCAGTTCTTC. It codes for CASSVGLAGVGEQFF.

This sequence joins TRBV10-3 and TRBJ2-7; D not resolved. From germline, CDR1 is ENHRY and CDR2 SYGVKD. V shed 6 bases and J shed 3 bases, with 9 bases lying between them. The CDR3 is made up of 12 amino acids. The CDR3 spells CAISADDYEQYF. The CDR3 DNA is TGTGCCATCAGCGCCGACGACTACGAGCAGTACTTC.

V is TRBV20-1 and J is TRBJ2-3; 7 nucleotides agree with TRBD2. This CDR3 spans 13 amino acids. Per germline, CDR1 DFQATT and CDR2 SNEGSKA (reference sequence). V was pared by 7 bases and J by 9 bases, with 13 bases of the junction left unmatched. The CDR3, as DNA: TGCAGTGGGGTGGGGCTAGCGGAAGGAACGCAGTATTTT. Protein: CSGVGLAEGTQYF.

This clonotype was observed a handful of times. The V call is TRBV12-3 or TRBV12-4, the J call TRBJ1-5, with D unclear. The CDR3 runs to 12 residues. Trimming left V 3 bases short and J 8 bases short, with 8 bases between. The chain's CDR3 is CASSLGFEPQHF. CDR3 bases: TGTGCCAGCAGTTTGGGGTTTGAGCCCCAGCATTTT.

With regard to this clonotype: This clone may be a read error of a much larger clone one base away. For the CDR3, the DNA is TGTGCCCGCAGTTTCTGGGACCGGAACACTGAAGCTTTCTTT. Amino acid sequence: CARSFWDRNTEAFF. V gene TRBV28 combines with J gene TRBJ1-1, with D possibly matching TRBD1 (5 bases). The CDR3 contains 14 residues. Germline CDR1 MDHEN, CDR2 SYDVKM.

To note about this clonotype: Given a much more abundant clone one base away, this may be a read error. The CDR3 region has the DNA TGTGCCAGCAGCGTTTCGGGGGGCACTTACAATGAGCAGTACTTC. Its translation is CASSVSGGTYNEQYF. J is TRBJ2-1 and V is TRBV9; D may be TRBD2 (7 bases). Judging by the DNA end, TRBJ2-7 fits better; the J call may be wrong. Per germline, CDR1 SGDLS and CDR2 YYNGEE. The CDR3 contains 15 residues.

A word on this clonotype: One base away lies a much larger clone, so this may be a sequencing read error. This rearrangement joins TRBV20-1 to TRBJ2-5, with 7 bases lining up with TRBD2. The ends lost 8 bases at V and 11 bases at J; junction bases unmatched: 17. There are 13 residues in the CDR3. The V gene's germline CDR1 is DFQATT and CDR2 SNEGSKA (reference sequence). In DNA, the CDR3 is TGCAGTATCGAAGCGGGGATGGGTTACGGGCAGTACTTC. Its protein is CSIEAGMGYGQYF.

V usage is TRBV2 and J usage is TRBJ1-4; unclear D gene. V was trimmed by 2 bases and J by 3 bases, leaving 10 bases between them. In germline, CDR1 is SNHLY, CDR2 FYNNEI. The CDR3 is 15 amino acids. The CDR3 reads CASSEPQTANEKLFF. CDR3 DNA: TGTGCCAGCAGTGAACCCCAGACCGCTAATGAAAAACTGTTTTTT.

This chain connects TRBV20-1 to TRBJ2-1, with TRBD2 matching over 7 bases. The ends lost 4 bases at V and 6 bases at J; junction bases unmatched: 6. The CDR3 has 13 amino acids. Looked up from germline, CDR1 is DFQATT and CDR2 is SNEGSKA (reference sequence). The chain's CDR3 is CSAKSGAFNEQFF. The CDR3 DNA follows: TGCAGTGCTAAAAGCGGGGCCTTCAATGAGCAGTTCTTC.

The chain joins TRBV6-4 to TRBJ1-6; no clear D gene. Trimming left V 3 bases short and J 2 bases short, with 8 bases between. The germline gives CDR1 MRHNA, CDR2 SNTAGT. The CDR3 runs to 15 residues. The CDR3 loop is CASSESSAYNSPLHF. CDR3 coding DNA: TGTGCCAGCAGTGAGAGCAGCGCCTATAATTCACCCCTCCACTTT.

This clonotype was seen a handful of times. This may come from a read error, since a much larger clone is one base off. The V call is TRBV30, the J call TRBJ2-7; 11 bases align to TRBD1. Germline V gene lookup returns CDR1 GTSNPN and CDR2 SVGIG (reference sequence). This CDR3 is 14 amino acids long. Trimming took 2 bases from V and 4 from J; bases not matched to a gene: 4. The CDR3 DNA reads TGTGCCTGGAGTTTAGGACAGGGGGCTTACGAGCAGTACTTC. It is translated as CAWSLGQGAYEQYF.

The chain recombines TRBV24-1 with TRBJ2-2, with D possibly matching TRBD1 (6 bases). The CDR3 is 14 amino acids. Germline CDR1 reads KGHDR; CDR2 reads SFDVKD. V was cut by 7 bases and J by 3 bases, with 11 bases left in between. The chain's CDR3 is CATRRGTHTGELFF. CDR3 bases: TGTGCCACCAGGAGGGGGACCCACACCGGGGAGCTGTTTTTT.

The chain has TRBV29-1 and TRBJ2-7, with 11 bases lining up with TRBD2. The J call is in doubt because the DNA end fits TRBJ2-5 better. CDR3 length equals 14 residues. CDR1 is SQVTM, CDR2 ANQGSEA, per germline. This CDR3 is CSVDSTSGGETQYF. CDR3 DNA sequence: TGCAGCGTCGACAGTACTAGCGGGGGAGAGACCCAGTACTTC.

This clonotype was seen just once. The chain employs TRBV30 and TRBJ1-1; D not resolved. This CDR3 region has 12 residues. Trimming shortened V by 5 bases and J by 3 bases, and 10 bases separated the two germline ends. CDR1 is GTSNPN, CDR2 SVGIG, per germline (reference sequence). CDR3 amino acids: CAWLRVDTEAFF. The CDR3, as DNA: TGTGCCTGGCTTCGAGTGGACACTGAAGCTTTCTTT.

Points on this clonotype: A much larger clone lies one base from this, so it may be a read error. The V gene is TRBV9, the J gene TRBJ2-3, with TRBD2 identical over 12 bases. The V segment lost 6 bases and the J segment 3 bases; nucleotides outside the gene matches: 5. The CDR3 consists of 15 residues. Germline V gene lookup returns CDR1 SGDLS and CDR2 YYNGEE. As DNA, the CDR3 is TGTGCCAGCATCAGACTAGCGGGGGTTACAGATACGCAGTATTTT. It yields the protein CASIRLAGVTDTQYF. Full variable domain (outside the CDR3, taken from reference TRBV9 and TRBJ2-3): DSGVTQTPKHLITATGQRVTLRCSPRSGDLSVYWYQQSLDQGLQFLIQYYNGEERAKGNILERFSAQQFPDLHSELNLSSLELGDSALYFCASIRLAGVTDTQYFGPGTRLTVL.

The J gene is TRBJ2-2, the V gene TRBV4-1; 8 bases fit TRBD1. The CDR3 is made up of 18 amino acids. After removal of 1 base from V and 0 bases from J, the junction contained 7 bases not matched to a gene. Germline loops: CDR1 MGHRA, CDR2 YSYEKL. The CDR3 DNA sequence: TGCGCCAGCAGCCAAGGGAGCCTACAGGGGGCGAACACCGGGGAGCTGTTTTTT. It is translated as CASSQGSLQGANTGELFF.

This CDR3 is CASSEVFQGSNYGYTF. The CDR3 nucleotides are TGTGCCAGCAGTGAGGTCTTTCAGGGTTCTAACTATGGCTACACCTTC. The rearrangement links TRBV2 to TRBJ1-2, with D perhaps TRBD1 (5 bases). Germline V gives CDR1 SNHLY, CDR2 FYNNEI. CDR3 length equals 16 residues. V lost 3 bases and J lost 0, with 14 bases in between.

This clonotype was seen repeatedly, ten times or more. The rearrangement joins TRBV9 to TRBJ2-1, with no clear D. Between the trimmed V and J ends, which lost 1 base and 1 base, there was a span of 3 bases. Germline values: CDR1 SGDLS, CDR2 YYNGEE. The CDR3 is 13 residues long. The CDR3 nucleotides read TGTGCCAGCAGCGTAATGTCCTACAATGAGCAGTTCTTC. It specifies CASSVMSYNEQFF.

This clonotype is a singleton in its sample. A read error may explain this, as a much larger clone is one base away. V usage is TRBV4-1 and J usage is TRBJ1-2, with a weak D call TRBD1 (5 bases). This CDR3 has 15 amino acids. Between the trimmed V and J ends, which lost 4 bases and 4 bases, there was a span of 16 bases. CDR1 and CDR2 from the germline V gene are MGHRA and YSYEKL. The CDR3 sequence is CASSRTSGAGYGYTF. CDR3 sequence (DNA): TGCGCCAGCAGCCGTACAAGTGGGGCAGGCTATGGCTACACCTTC.